One sample yielded the 9 T cell receptor beta chains listed below, sequenced in a study of shared clonotypes between healthy human individuals. The data were produced by immunoSEQ multiplex PCR, yet TCRdb's version contains in-frame clones alone and is incomplete. The table includes some 2,500,000 clones, 93% detected once. Sequencing input: naive CD4+ T cells from PBMCs. The subset here: CD45RA+ positively selected. The source is a man between 18 and 35 years old in good health. Some clones in this sample may be carry-over from other donors' samples.

The V and J genes are TRBV5-6 and TRBJ2-1; 9 positions match TRBD1. Germline lookup yields CDR1 SGHDT and CDR2 YYEEEE. With 1 base clipped from V and 9 bases from J, the junction kept 11 bases outside the gene matches. The CDR3 spans 16 residues. The CDR3 loop is CASSLLGSPDRGEQFF. In DNA form, the CDR3 reads TGTGCCAGCAGCTTGTTAGGGAGCCCGGACAGGGGTGAGCAGTTCTTC.

This sequence joins TRBV25-1 and TRBJ1-2; no clear D gene. The CDR3 loop spans 15 amino acids. V shed 3 bases and J shed 4 bases, with 15 bases lying between them. Looked up from germline, CDR1 is MGHDK and CDR2 is SYGVNS. CDR3 bases: TGTGCCAGCAGTGATTCGGGAGGCCAAGTCTATGGCTACACCTTC. It yields the protein CASSDSGGQVYGYTF.

V is TRBV5-1 and J is TRBJ2-1; 8 nucleotides match TRBD1. V gave up 3 bases and J gave up 8 bases; unmatched junction bases: 13. The germline gives CDR1 SGHRS, CDR2 YFSETQ. This CDR3 is 16 amino acids long. The CDR3 region has the DNA TGCGCCAGCAGCTCCGGACAGGGAAAGGTGTATCATGAGCAGTTCTTC. Its protein is CASSSGQGKVYHEQFF.

The genes are TRBV9 and TRBJ2-4, with D perhaps matching TRBD1 or TRBD2 (5 bases each). This CDR3 region has 16 residues. The V end was cut by 2 bases, the J end by 1 base, with 13 bases between. Germline loops: CDR1 SGDLS, CDR2 YYNGEE. The CDR3 DNA follows: TGTGCCAGCAGCGTTGGGGGATGGAGTGCCAAAAACATTCAGTACTTC. This sequence encodes CASSVGGWSAKNIQYF. The variable domain in full, completed from reference TRBV9 and TRBJ2-4, reads DSGVTQTPKHLITATGQRVTLRCSPRSGDLSVYWYQQSLDQGLQFLIQYYNGEERAKGNILERFSAQQFPDLHSELNLSSLELGDSALYFCASSVGGWSAKNIQYFGAGTRLSVL.

The chain has TRBV5-4 and TRBJ2-6; TRBD1 matches 7 bases. The CDR3 extends over 14 amino acids. The V gene end was trimmed by 4 bases and the J gene end by 9 bases; junction bases not matched to a gene: 7. Germline CDR1 reads SGHNT; CDR2 reads YYREEE (reference sequence). DNA for the CDR3: TGTGCCAGCAGCCCGGGACAGTATCTCAACGTCCTGACTTTC. This translates into CASSPGQYLNVLTF.

The CDR3 loop reads CASTKELAGVETQYF. The DNA for the CDR3 is TGCGCCAGCACTAAGGAACTAGCGGGAGTGGAGACCCAGTACTTC. The rearrangement joins TRBV10-2 to TRBJ2-5; 11 bases are a match to TRBD2. The trim removed 7 bases at V and 5 bases at J, leaving 9 bases unmatched. The CDR3 totals 15 residues. Germline CDR1 WSHSY, CDR2 SAAADI.

The rearrangement joins TRBV7-8 to TRBJ2-1; D might be TRBD2 (5 bases). CDR3 size: 17 residues. Trimming took off 2 bases at V and 1 base at J, with 15 bases between the two ends. Germline values: CDR1 SGHVS, CDR2 FQNEAQ. The CDR3 reads CASSLTAGLRSYNEQFF. CDR3 DNA sequence: TGTGCCAGCAGCTTAACAGCCGGACTTCGGTCCTACAATGAGCAGTTCTTC.

Concerning this clone itself: Additional DNA sequences in this sample encode the identical CDR3. The chain uses TRBV28 and TRBJ1-1; no clear D gene. From germline, CDR1 is MDHEN and CDR2 SYDVKM. Trimming stripped 3 bases from V and 1 base from J, with 6 bases between. The CDR3 spans 13 residues. CDR3 nucleotides: TGTGCCAGCAGTTTTGTAGGGAACACTGAAGCTTTCTTT. Translating gives CASSFVGNTEAFF.

The rearrangement joins TRBV5-6 to TRBJ1-1, with D possibly matching TRBD1 (5 bases). V was shortened by 0 bases and J by 0 bases, with 9 bases between the two germline ends. The CDR3 contains 15 residues. Germline CDR1 reads SGHDT; CDR2 reads YYEEEE. CDR3 DNA sequence: TGTGCCAGCAGCTTGGGGGCCAGGGTGAACACTGAAGCTTTCTTT. Translating gives CASSLGARVNTEAFF. The full variable domain, its missing parts supplied by reference TRBV5-6 and TRBJ1-1, is DAGVTQSPTHLIKTRGQQVTLRCSPKSGHDTVSWYQQALGQGPQFIFQYYEEEERQRGNFPDRFSGHQFPNYSSELNVNALLLGDSALYLCASSLGARVNTEAFFGQGTRLTVV.